This record covers a single TCR beta chain. Antigen specificity is unknown. This sample was included in a study of beta chain features in type 1 diabetes. Between the trimmed V and J ends, which lost 2 bases and 8 bases, there was a span of 18 bases. There are 15 residues in the CDR3. From germline, CDR1 is KGHSH and CDR2 LQKENI. Study-level findings and limits: With patients and controls alike, PCR might favor shorter templates to an equal degree. Within each of all four CD4+ subsets, Type 1 diabetes patients had TCRB CDR3s that were moderately but significantly shorter.

Reverse transcribing all isolated RNA meant expressed TCRB transcripts were sequenced. Sequenced by immunoSEQ multiplex PCR; TCRdb stores in-frame clones only, minus some. The sample consists of about 360,000 clones, around 12% of them appearing once. The sequence was collected from a woman aged 18-29 years with type 1 diabetes. Sequencing used naive CD4+ T cells from blood. The rearrangement joins TRBV18 to TRBJ1-2, with D possibly TRBD1 on 5 matching bases. In DNA form, the CDR3 reads TGTGCCAGCTCACCAGGTTTGCAGTCCTCAGGGGGCTACACCTTC. This encodes CASSPGLQSSGGYTF.